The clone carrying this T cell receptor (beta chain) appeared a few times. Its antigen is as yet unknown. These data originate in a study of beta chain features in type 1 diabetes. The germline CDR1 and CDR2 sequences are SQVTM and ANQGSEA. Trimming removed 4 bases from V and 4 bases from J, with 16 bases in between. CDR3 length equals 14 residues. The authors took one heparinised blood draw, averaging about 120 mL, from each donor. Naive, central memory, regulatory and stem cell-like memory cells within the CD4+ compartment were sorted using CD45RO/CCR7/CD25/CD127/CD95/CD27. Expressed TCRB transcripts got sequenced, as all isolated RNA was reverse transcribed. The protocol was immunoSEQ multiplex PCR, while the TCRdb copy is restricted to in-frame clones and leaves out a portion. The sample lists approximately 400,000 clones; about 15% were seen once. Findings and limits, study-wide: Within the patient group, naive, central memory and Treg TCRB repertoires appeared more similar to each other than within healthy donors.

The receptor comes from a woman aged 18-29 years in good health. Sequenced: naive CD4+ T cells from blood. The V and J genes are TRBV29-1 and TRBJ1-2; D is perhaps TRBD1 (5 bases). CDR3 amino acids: CSVVSGQRIYGYTF. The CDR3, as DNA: TGCAGCGTTGTTTCAGGACAACGCATCTATGGCTACACCTTC.